The rows below give T cell receptor beta chains drawn from one sample of a study of blood T cell repertoires in COVID-19. Clones were read by immunoSEQ multiplex PCR, and TCRdb kept only the in-frame ones, dropping some. The data contain 150,000 to 200,000 clones, about 88% of them singletons. The sequenced sample was peripheral blood. Source of these receptors: a man between 18 and 35 years old who had recovered from COVID-19. The CDR3 runs from the conserved cysteine through the conserved F or W. Fields, in order: J gene, D gene, V gene, clone size, CDR3 DNA, CDR3 protein. The D gene is left open where the match is weak. The size of a clone is reported for some rows only, either as once, few or many, or as a class for expanded clones.

>TRBJ1-2|TRBD1|TRBV6-2/TRBV6-3|NA
TGTGCCAGCAGTTCCCGCGGGACAGGGGGCGTTTTCTATGGCTACACCTTC
CASSSRGTGGVFYGYTF
>TRBJ2-1|NA|TRBV24-1|NA
TGTGCCACCAGTGATTTCGGACAGTGGAATGAGCAGTTCTTC
CATSDFGQWNEQFF
>TRBJ1-5|NA|TRBV7-9|NA
TGTGCCAGCGAACAGAATAGCAATCAGCCCCAGCATTTT
CASEQNSNQPQHF
>TRBJ2-2|TRBD2|TRBV19|NA
TGTGCCAGTAGTGCCTTGGGACTACGGAACACCGGGGAGCTGTTTTTT
CASSALGLRNTGELFF
>TRBJ2-4|NA|TRBV28|few
TGTGCCAGCAGCCCGACCCTCCAGGGTCCCAAAAACATTCAGTACTTC
CASSPTLQGPKNIQYF
>TRBJ2-3|NA|TRBV10-3|few
TGTGCCATCAGTGAGTCGAGACAGCTCGATAGCACAGATACGCAGTATTTT
CAISESRQLDSTDTQYF
>TRBJ2-1|NA|TRBV12-3/TRBV12-4|NA
TGTGCCAGCAACCTCGGACTCGCCAATGAGCAGTTCTTC
CASNLGLANEQFF
>TRBJ2-6|NA|TRBV6-2/TRBV6-3|NA
TGTGCCAGCAGTGACAGTAACCTTAGGGGGGCCAACGTCCTGACTTTC
CASSDSNLRGANVLTF
>TRBJ2-7|NA|TRBV6-2/TRBV6-3|NA
TGTGCCAGCAGTTTCTTCGGTTCCGAGCAGTACTTC
CASSFFGSEQYF
>TRBJ1-1|NA|TRBV29-1|few
TGCAGCGTTGTTGGGGGGGCCACTGAAGCTTTCTTT
CSVVGGATEAFF
>TRBJ2-7|TRBD2|TRBV2|NA
TGTGCCAGCAGTGAAGTGAAGTCTAGCGGGAGGGCCCCCAAGTACTTC
CASSEVKSSGRAPKYF
>TRBJ2-5|NA|TRBV6-1|NA
TGTGCCAGCAGTGAAGCGAGTCCGACCCAGTACTTC
CASSEASPTQYF
>TRBJ1-2|NA|TRBV9|NA
TGTGCCAGCAGCCCTAGCGGGGGGGGCCCTAACTATGGCTACACCTTC
CASSPSGGGPNYGYTF
>TRBJ2-1|NA|TRBV5-1|NA
TGCGCCAGCAGCCCGGGAAAGAATGAGCAGTTCTTC
CASSPGKNEQFF
>TRBJ2-3|TRBD1|TRBV5-6|NA
TGTGCCAGCAGCCGGACAGGGCTTACCGATACGCAGTATTTT
CASSRTGLTDTQYF
>TRBJ2-1|NA|TRBV5-1|NA
TGCGCCAGCAGCTTACTTTCGGGAGCCCATGACAATGAGCAGTTCTTC
CASSLLSGAHDNEQFF
>TRBJ1-2|NA|TRBV10-3|NA
TGTGCCATCAGTGAGTCGGGCCGCTATGGCTACACCTTC
CAISESGRYGYTF
>TRBJ1-6|TRBD1|TRBV9|NA
TGTGCCAGCAGCCATAATATAAACCGGACAGGGACTAATTCACCCCTCCACTTT
CASSHNINRTGTNSPLHF
>TRBJ1-1|NA|TRBV9|once
TGTGCCAGCAGCCCACTCCCGGGGGAGGGAGCTTTCTTT
CASSPLPGEGAFF
>TRBJ1-2|NA|TRBV18|once
TGTGCCAGCTCACCGGGACTGACGGTTCGAAGTGACACCTTC
CASSPGLTVRSDTF
>TRBJ1-1|NA|TRBV20-1|NA
TGCAGTGCTAGTCCCCGGGATGAAGCTTTCTTT
CSASPRDEAFF